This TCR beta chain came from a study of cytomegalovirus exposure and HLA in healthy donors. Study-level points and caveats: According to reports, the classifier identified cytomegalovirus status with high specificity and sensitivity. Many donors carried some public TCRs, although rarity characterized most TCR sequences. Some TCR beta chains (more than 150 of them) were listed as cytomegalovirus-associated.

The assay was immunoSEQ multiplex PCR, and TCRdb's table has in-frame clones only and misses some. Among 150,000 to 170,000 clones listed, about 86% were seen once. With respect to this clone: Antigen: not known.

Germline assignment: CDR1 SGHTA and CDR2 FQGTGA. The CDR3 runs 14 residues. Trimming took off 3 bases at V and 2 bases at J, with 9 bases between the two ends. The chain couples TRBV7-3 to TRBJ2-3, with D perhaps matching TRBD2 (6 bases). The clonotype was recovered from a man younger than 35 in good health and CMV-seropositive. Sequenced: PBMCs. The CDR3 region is CASSLGGYTDTQYF. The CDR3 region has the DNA TGTGCCAGCAGCTTGGGGGGATACACAGATACGCAGTATTTT.